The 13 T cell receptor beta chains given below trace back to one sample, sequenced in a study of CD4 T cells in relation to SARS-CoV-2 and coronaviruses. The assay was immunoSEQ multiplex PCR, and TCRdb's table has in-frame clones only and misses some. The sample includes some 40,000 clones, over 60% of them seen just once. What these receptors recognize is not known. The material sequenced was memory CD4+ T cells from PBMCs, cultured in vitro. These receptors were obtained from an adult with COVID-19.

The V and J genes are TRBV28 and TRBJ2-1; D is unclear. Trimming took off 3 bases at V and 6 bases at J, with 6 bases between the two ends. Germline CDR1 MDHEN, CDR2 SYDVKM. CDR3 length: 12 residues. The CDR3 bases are TGTGCCAGCAGTTTGTCTAGCAATGAGCAGTTCTTC. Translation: CASSLSSNEQFF. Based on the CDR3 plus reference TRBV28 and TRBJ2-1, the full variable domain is DVKVTQSSRYLVKRTGEKVFLECVQDMDHENMFWYRQDPGLGLRLIYFSYDVKMKEKGDIPEGYSVSREKKERFSLILESASTNQTSMYLCASSLSSNEQFFGPGTRLTVL.

The CDR3 DNA sequence: TGTGCCAGCAGCTTAGGTAGCGGGAGTGGGACATATACGCAGTATTTT. Translation: CASSLGSGSGTYTQYF. This chain joins TRBV7-2 and TRBJ2-3; 9 bases align to TRBD2. V lost 1 base, J lost 7 bases, and 9 bases stayed unmatched. The CDR3 extends over 16 amino acids. Germline CDR1 reads SGHTA; CDR2 reads FQGNSA.

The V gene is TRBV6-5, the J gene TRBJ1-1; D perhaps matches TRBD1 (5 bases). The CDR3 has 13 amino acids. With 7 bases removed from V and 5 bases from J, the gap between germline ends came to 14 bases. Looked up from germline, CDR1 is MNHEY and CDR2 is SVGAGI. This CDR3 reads CASIAGTETEAFF. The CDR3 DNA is TGTGCCAGCATCGCAGGGACTGAGACTGAAGCTTTCTTT.

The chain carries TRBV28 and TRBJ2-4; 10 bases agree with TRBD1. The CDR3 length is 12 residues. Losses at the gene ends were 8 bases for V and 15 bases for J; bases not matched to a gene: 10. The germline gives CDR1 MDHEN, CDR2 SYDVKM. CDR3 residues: CASPDPGQGSYF. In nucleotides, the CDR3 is TGTGCCAGCCCAGATCCGGGACAGGGGTCGTACTTC. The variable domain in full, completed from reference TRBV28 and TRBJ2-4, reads DVKVTQSSRYLVKRTGEKVFLECVQDMDHENMFWYRQDPGLGLRLIYFSYDVKMKEKGDIPEGYSVSREKKERFSLILESASTNQTSMYLCASPDPGQGSYFGAGTRLSVL.

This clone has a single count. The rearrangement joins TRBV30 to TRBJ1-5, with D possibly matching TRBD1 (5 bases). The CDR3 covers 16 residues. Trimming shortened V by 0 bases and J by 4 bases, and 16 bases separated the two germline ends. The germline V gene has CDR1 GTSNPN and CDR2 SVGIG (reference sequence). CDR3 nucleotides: TGTGCCTGGAGTGTATCAGACAGTAGGCTTAATCAGCCCCAGCATTTT. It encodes CAWSVSDSRLNQPQHF.

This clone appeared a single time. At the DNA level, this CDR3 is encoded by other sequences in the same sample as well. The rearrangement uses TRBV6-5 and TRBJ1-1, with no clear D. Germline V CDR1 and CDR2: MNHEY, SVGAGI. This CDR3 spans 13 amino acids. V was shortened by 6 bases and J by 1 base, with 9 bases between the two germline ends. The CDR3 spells CASRLTQNTEAFF. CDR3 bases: TGTGCCAGCAGGCTTACCCAGAACACTGAAGCTTTCTTT.

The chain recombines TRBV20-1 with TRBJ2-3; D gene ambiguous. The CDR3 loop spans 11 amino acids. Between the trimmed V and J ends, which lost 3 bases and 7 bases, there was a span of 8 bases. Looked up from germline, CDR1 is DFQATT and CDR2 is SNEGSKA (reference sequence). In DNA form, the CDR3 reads TGCAGTGCTAGGGAATCCTATACGCAGTATTTT. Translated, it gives CSARESYTQYF.

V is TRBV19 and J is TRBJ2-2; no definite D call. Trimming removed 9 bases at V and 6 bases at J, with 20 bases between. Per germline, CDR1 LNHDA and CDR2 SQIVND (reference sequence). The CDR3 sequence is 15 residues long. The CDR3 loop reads CASRNLNGEAGELFF. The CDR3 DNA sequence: TGTGCCAGCCGAAACCTGAACGGCGAGGCCGGGGAGCTGTTTTTT.

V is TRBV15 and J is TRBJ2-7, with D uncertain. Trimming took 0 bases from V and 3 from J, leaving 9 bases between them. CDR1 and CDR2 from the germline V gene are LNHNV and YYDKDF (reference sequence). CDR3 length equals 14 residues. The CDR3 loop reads CATSRDYGSYEQYF. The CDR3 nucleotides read TGTGCCACCAGCAGAGATTATGGAAGCTACGAGCAGTACTTC.

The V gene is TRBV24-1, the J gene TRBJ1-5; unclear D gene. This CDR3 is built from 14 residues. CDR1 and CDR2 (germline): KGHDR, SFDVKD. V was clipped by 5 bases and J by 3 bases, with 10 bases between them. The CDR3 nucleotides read TGTGCCACCAGTGGTATTGGCCCCAATCAGCCCCAGCATTTT. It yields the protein CATSGIGPNQPQHF.

CDR3 amino acids: CASRRASTDYGYTF. The CDR3, as DNA: TGTGCCAGTAGAAGGGCCAGCACCGACTATGGCTACACCTTC. The chain links TRBV19 to TRBJ1-2, with no clear D. The length of the CDR3 is 14 residues. Germline V gene lookup returns CDR1 LNHDA and CDR2 SQIVND (reference sequence). The V and J ends lost 6 bases and 3 bases respectively, with 14 bases between them.

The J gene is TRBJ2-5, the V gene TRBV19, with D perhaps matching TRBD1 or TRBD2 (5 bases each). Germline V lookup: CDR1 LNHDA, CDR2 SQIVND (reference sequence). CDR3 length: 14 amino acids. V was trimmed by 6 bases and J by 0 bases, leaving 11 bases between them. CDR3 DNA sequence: TGTGCCAGTAGCCCGGGACGGAACCAAGAGACCCAGTACTTC. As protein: CASSPGRNQETQYF.

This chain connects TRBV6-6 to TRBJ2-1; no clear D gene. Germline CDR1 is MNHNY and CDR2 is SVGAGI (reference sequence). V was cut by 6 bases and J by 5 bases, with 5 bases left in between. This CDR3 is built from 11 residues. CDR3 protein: CASRGNNEQFF. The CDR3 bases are TGTGCCAGCAGAGGGAACAATGAGCAGTTCTTC.